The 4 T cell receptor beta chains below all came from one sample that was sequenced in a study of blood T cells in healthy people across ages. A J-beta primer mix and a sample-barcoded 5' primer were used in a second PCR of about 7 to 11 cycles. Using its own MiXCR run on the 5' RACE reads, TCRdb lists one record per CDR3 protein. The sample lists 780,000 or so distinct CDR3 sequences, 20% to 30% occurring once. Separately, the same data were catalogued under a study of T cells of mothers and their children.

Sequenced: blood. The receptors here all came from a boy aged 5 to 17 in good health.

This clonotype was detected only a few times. The CDR3 is CASSSTSGSGRETQYF. In DNA form, the CDR3 reads TGCGCCAGCAGCTCAACTAGCGGGAGTGGTAGAGAGACCCAGTACTTC. The rearrangement joins TRBV5-1 to TRBJ2-5; 11 bases map to TRBD2. The CDR3 length is 16 residues. Germline V lookup: CDR1 SGHRS, CDR2 YFSETQ. V shed 3 bases, J shed 4 bases, and the junction held 8 bases outside the gene matches.

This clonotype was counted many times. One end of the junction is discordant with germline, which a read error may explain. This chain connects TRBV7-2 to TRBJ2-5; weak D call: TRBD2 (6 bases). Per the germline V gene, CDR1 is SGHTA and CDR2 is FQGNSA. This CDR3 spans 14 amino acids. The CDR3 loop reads CASGLMRGYETQYF. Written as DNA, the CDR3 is TGTGCCAGCGGCTTGATGCGGGGCTATGAGACCCAGTACTTC. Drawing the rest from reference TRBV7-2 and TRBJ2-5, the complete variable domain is GAGVSQSPSNKVTEKGKDVELRCDPISGHTALYWYRQSLGQGLEFLIYFQGNSAPDKSGLPSDRFSAERTGGSVSTLTIQRTQQEDSAVYLCASGLMRGYETQYFGPGTRLLVL.

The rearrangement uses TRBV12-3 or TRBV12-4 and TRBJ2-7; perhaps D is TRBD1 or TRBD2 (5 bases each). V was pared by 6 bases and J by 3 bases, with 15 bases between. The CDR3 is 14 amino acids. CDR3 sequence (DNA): TGTGCCAGCAGCTACGGGACGGTGGGCTACGAGCAGTACTTC. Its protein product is CASSYGTVGYEQYF.

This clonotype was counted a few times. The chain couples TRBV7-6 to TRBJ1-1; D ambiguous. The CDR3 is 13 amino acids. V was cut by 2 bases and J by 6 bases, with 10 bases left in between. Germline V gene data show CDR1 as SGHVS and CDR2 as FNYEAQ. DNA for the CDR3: TGTGCCAGCAGCTTAACACGGCAGGCTGAAGCTTTCTTT. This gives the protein CASSLTRQAEAFF.